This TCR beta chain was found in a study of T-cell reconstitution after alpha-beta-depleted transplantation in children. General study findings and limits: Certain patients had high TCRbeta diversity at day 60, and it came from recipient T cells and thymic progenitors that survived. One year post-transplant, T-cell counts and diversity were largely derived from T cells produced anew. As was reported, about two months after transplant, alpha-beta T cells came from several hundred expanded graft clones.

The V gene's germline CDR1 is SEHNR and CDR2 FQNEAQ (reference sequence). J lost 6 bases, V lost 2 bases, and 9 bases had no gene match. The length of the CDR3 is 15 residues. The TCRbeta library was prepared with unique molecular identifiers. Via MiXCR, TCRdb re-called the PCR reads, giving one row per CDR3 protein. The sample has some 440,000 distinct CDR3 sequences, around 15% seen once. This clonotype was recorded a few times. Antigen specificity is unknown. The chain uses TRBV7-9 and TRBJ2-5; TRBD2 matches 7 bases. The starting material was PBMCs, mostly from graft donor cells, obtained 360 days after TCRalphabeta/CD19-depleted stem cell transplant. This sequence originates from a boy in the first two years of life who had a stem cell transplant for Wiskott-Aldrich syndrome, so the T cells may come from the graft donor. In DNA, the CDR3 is TGTGCCAGCAGCTTAAGACTCGGGGGGTTTCAGACCCAGTACTTC. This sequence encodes CASSLRLGGFQTQYF.